Described below is a single T cell receptor (beta chain) sequence and its context. The target antigen is unknown. TCRdb re-analysed the reads in MiXCR, keeping a single row per CDR3 protein. Altogether about 890,000 distinct CDR3 sequences are present, roughly 30% being singletons, with the ten largest covering over 13%. This entry is derived from a study of T cell repertoires in cytomegalovirus infection. This specimen consisted of cultured CD8+ T cells from PBMCs, obtained from culture after CMV antigen stimulation. The TCR was taken from a human donor in good health (CMV status not recorded). Some clones in this sample may be carry-over from other donors' samples.

Here the CDR3 reads CASSYLQTGGSTEAFF. The CDR3 DNA follows: TGTGCCAGCAGTTACCTACAGACAGGGGGAAGCACTGAAGCTTTCTTT. V gene TRBV6-5 combines with J gene TRBJ1-1, with TRBD1 matching 9 bases. V shed 2 bases and J 4 bases; nucleotides not matched to a gene: 8. The CDR3 runs to 16 residues. CDR1 MNHEY and CDR2 SVGAGI come from the germline V gene.